The sample holds a few counts of the clone carrying this T cell receptor (beta chain). As yet, its antigen is unknown. V lost 6 bases, J lost 7 bases, and 23 bases lay in between. This CDR3 is 15 amino acids long. Germline V gene sequence: CDR1 DFQATT, CDR2 SNEGSKA (reference sequence). This entry is derived from a study of T cells after yellow fever vaccination. Regarding the study as a whole: Clones from primary vaccination mostly reappeared after the booster (about 97% CD4, 88% CD8).

TCRdb re-called the 5' RACE reads through MiXCR, storing one row per CDR3 protein. The repertoire holds some 290,000 distinct CDR3 sequences, with approximately 11% as singletons. The specimen was CD4+ T cells sorted from PBMCs, collected 45 days after the yellow fever booster vaccination. This clonotype originated in a man aged 18 to 30 who received the YFV17D yellow fever vaccine. The genes are TRBV20-1 and TRBJ2-3, with a weak D call TRBD2 (7 bases). The CDR3 sequence is CSARGAGARENTQYF. CDR3 bases: TGCAGTGCCCGAGGGGCGGGGGCCCGAGAAAATACGCAGTATTTT.